This is a list of T cell receptor beta chains from one sample in a study of cytomegalovirus exposure and HLA in healthy donors. TCRdb's table, derived via immunoSEQ multiplex PCR, lists solely in-frame clones and lacks some. The data show some 270,000 clones, roughly 80% seen once. The sample comprised PBMCs. The receptors come from a girl aged 2-9 years in good health and CMV-seronegative. Both conserved end residues are trimmed from each CDR3. The D gene is left open where the match is weak.

D gene	V gene	CDR3 protein
.	TRBV7-9	ASSLVGLNNEQF
.	TRBV9	ASSVSDSPGEAF
.	TRBV5-1	ASSPQGSNEQF
TRBD2	TRBV7-9	ASSAVASGNNEQF
.	TRBV5-1	ASSITAGSYNEQF
.	TRBV2	ASSETGPAYYGYT
TRBD1	TRBV28	ASNRGTTNEKLF
.	TRBV19	ASRPQGLMNTEAF
TRBD2	TRBV5-4	ASSLGGLAGVDEQF
TRBD1	TRBV18	ASSRPGQGFYGYT
TRBD2	TRBV7-2	ASSLVGLDHEQY
.	TRBV11-2	ASSLAGQGYSPLH
.	TRBV4-1	ASSQERVEWETQY
.	TRBV27	ASSFGLRSNQPQH
.	TRBV14	ASSQVGGAADIQY
.	TRBV10-3	AISASSNTGELF
.	TRBV7-9	ASRTDRIHEQF
TRBD2	TRBV6-5	ASSTGTSGRAEQF
TRBD1	TRBV4-1	ASSPVGQGAANEQF
TRBD2	TRBV25-1	ASAGTSGTDTQY
.	TRBV11-1	ASSLVTAEAPLH
.	TRBV19	ASSINRRAEAF
TRBD1	TRBV5-4	ASTRQGNTEAF
.	TRBV21-1	ASSKDGRQGDTGELF
TRBD1	TRBV6-5	ASSYPTGGTDTQY
TRBD2	TRBV7-8	ASSSTSGEADTQY
TRBD2	TRBV28	ASSPWAGGSYEQY
TRBD1	TRBV7-9	ASSHDRASDEQY
TRBD2	TRBV2	ASIRGLAETQY
.	TRBV10-3	AISLIAGETQY
TRBD2	TRBV7-8	ASSLAGRAGFVEQF
.	TRBV15	ATSSAGLSNQPQH
.	TRBV29-1	SEGVLLGEQY
.	TRBV6-5	ASSLDRLYGYT
TRBD1	TRBV7-8	ASSLRDRGTYEQY
.	TRBV9	ASSQERQYGYT
.	TRBV10-3	AISERTPGTSHSPLH
.	TRBV19	ASSPPGESTDTQY
.	TRBV6-1	ASSEGTGIYNEQF